This entry describes one T cell receptor beta chain. What it binds is unknown. The data stem from a study of T cell repertoires in cytomegalovirus infection. Whole-study context: Public TCR beta signatures indicated both CMV infection and matching HLA type.

TCRdb ran MiXCR on the reads and lists one entry per CDR3 protein. Here the sample spans about 78,000 distinct CDR3 sequences, approximately 40% being singletons. Germline V lookup: CDR1 SGHTA, CDR2 FQGNSA. V shed 1 base, J shed 5 bases, and the junction held 4 bases outside the gene matches. The CDR3 is made up of 15 amino acids. Study-level points and caveats: HLA-C-restricted TCR beta clonotypes specific for CMV led the ex vivo response.

This TCR derives from a human donor in good health (CMV status not recorded). Some clones in this sample may be carry-over from other donors' samples. The sample consisted of CD8+ T cells from cultured PBMCs, taken from culture after CMV antigen stimulation. The rearrangement links TRBV7-2 to TRBJ2-1; 8 bases are a match to TRBD2. The CDR3 loop reads CASSLGAGGDNEQFF. CDR3 nucleotide sequence: TGTGCCAGCAGCTTAGGGGCGGGGGGCGACAATGAGCAGTTCTTC. Full variable domain (rest looked up from reference TRBV7-2 and TRBJ2-1): GAGVSQSPSNKVTEKGKDVELRCDPISGHTALYWYRQSLGQGLEFLIYFQGNSAPDKSGLPSDRFSAERTGGSVSTLTIQRTQQEDSAVYLCASSLGAGGDNEQFFGPGTRLTVL.